This T cell receptor (beta chain) was recovered during a study of T cell responses to AZD1222 COVID-19 vaccine. Points from the study as a whole: Samples come after the peak T cell response, not at day 14.

This clone is a singleton in its sample. Its target is unknown. Here immunoSEQ multiplex PCR was the method, and the copy in TCRdb shows in-frame clones only, minus some. The sample consists of 90,000 to 110,000 clones, around 87% of them appearing once. Germline CDR1 and CDR2: SEHNR and FQNEAQ (reference sequence). CDR3 length equals 13 residues. V was cut by 4 bases and J by 6 bases, with 12 bases left in between. The sample in question was peripheral blood, obtained on day 0 of AZD1222 vaccination. V and J are TRBV7-9 and TRBJ1-2; D uncertain. The TCR originated in an adult in good health. CDR3 protein: CASSSRTSHGYTF. In DNA, the CDR3 is TGTGCCAGCAGCTCAAGGACGAGCCATGGCTACACCTTC.